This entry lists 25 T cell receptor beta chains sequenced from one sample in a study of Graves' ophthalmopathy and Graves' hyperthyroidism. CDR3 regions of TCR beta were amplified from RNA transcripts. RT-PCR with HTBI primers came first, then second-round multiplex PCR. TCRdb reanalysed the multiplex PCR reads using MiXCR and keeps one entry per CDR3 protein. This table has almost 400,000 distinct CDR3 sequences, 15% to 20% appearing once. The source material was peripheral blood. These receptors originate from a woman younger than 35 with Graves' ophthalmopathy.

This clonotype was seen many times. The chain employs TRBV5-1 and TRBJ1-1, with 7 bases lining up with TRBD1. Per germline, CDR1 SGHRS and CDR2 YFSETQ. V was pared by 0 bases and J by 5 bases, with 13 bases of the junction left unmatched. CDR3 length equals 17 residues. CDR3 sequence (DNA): TGCGCCAGCAGCTTGGATAGGGGGCTCGTTCTAAGGACTGAAGCTTTCTTT. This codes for CASSLDRGLVLRTEAFF. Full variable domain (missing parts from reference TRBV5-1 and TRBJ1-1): KAGVTQTPRYLIKTRGQQVTLSCSPISGHRSVSWYQQTPGQGLQFLFEYFSETQRNKGNFPGRFSGRQFSNSRSEMNVSTLELGDSALYLCASSLDRGLVLRTEAFFGQGTRLTVV.

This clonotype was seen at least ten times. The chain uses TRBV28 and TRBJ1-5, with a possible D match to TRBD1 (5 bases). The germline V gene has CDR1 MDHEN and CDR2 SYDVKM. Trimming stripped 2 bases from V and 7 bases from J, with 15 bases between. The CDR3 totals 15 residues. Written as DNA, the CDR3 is TGTGCCAGCAGTTTACGCGGGGCAGGGATCCAGCCCCAGCATTTT. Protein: CASSLRGAGIQPQHF.

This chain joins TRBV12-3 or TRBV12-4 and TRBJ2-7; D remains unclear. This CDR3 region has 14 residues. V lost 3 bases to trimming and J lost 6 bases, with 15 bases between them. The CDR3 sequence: CASSLGREGREQYF. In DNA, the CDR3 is TGTGCCAGCAGTTTGGGTAGGGAAGGTCGCGAGCAGTACTTC.

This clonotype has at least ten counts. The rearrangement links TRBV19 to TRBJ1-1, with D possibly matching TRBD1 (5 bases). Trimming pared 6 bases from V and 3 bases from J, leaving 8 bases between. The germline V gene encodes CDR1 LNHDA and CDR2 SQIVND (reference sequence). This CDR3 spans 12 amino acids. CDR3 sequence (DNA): TGTGCCAGTAGCGACAGATACACTGAAGCTTTCTTT. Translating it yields CASSDRYTEAFF.

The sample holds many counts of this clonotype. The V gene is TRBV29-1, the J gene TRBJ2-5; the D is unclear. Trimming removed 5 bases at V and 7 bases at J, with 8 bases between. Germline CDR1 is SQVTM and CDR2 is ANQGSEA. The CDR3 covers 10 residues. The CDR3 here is CSVLVVTQYF. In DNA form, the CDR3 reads TGCAGCGTTCTTGTGGTGACCCAGTACTTC.

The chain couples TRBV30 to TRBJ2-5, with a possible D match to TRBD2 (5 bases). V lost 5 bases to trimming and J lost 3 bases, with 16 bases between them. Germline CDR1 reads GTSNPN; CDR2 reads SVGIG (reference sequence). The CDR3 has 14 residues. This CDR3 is CAWDGYRGKETQYF. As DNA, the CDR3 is TGTGCCTGGGATGGTTACCGGGGAAAAGAGACCCAGTACTTC.

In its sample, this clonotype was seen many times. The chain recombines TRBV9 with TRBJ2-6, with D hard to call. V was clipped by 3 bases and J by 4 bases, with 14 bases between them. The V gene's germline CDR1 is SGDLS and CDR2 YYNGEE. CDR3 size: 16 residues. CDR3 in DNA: TGTGCCAGCAGCGGCCGATCTGACCCGGGGGCCAACGTCCTGACTTTC. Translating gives CASSGRSDPGANVLTF.

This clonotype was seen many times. CDR3 amino acids: CASSLGGSGANVLTF. The CDR3 coding sequence is TGTGCCAGCAGTTTAGGAGGCTCTGGGGCCAACGTCCTGACTTTC. The chain is built from TRBV12-3 or TRBV12-4 and TRBJ2-6; no clear D. The CDR3 extends over 15 amino acids. Deletions cut 1 base from V and 0 bases from J, with 4 bases between.

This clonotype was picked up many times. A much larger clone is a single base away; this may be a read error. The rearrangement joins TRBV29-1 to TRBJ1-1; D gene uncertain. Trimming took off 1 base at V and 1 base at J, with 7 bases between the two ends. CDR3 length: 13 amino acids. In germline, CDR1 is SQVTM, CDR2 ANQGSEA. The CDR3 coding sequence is TGCAGCGTTGAAGCGGCACCGAACACTGAAGCTTTCTTT. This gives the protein CSVEAAPNTEAFF. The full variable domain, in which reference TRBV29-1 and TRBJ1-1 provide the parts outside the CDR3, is SAVISQKPSRDICQRGTSLTIQCQVDSQVTMMFWYRQQPGQSLTLIATANQGSEATYESGFVIDKFPISRPNLTFSTLTVSNMSPEDSSIYLCSVEAAPNTEAFFGQGTRLTVV.

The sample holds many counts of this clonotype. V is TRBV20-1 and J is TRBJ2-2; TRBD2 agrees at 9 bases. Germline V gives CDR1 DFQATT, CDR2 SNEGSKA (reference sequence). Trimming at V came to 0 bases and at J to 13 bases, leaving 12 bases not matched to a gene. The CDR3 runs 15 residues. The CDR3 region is CSARDRRAGGFGLFF. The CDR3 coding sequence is TGCAGTGCTAGAGATAGGAGAGCGGGAGGATTCGGGCTGTTTTTT.

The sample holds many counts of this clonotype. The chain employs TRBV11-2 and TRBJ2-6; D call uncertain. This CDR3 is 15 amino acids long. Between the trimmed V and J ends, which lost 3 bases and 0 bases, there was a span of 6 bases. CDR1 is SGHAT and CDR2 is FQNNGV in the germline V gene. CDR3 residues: CASSFTASGANVLTF. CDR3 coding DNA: TGTGCCAGCAGCTTTACAGCCTCTGGGGCCAACGTCCTGACTTTC.

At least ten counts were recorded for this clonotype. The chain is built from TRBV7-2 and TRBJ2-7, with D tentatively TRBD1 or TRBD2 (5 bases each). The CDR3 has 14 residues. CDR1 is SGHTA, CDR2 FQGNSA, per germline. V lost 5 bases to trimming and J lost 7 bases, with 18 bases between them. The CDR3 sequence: CASSELPGPNEQYF. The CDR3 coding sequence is TGTGCCAGCAGCGAATTACCGGGGCCAAATGAGCAGTACTTC.

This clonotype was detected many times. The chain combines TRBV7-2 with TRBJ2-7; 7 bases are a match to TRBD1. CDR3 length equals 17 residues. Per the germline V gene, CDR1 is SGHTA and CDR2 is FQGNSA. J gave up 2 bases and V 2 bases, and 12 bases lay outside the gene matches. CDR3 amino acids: CASSLPRTGEQAYEQYF. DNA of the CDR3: TGTGCCAGCAGCTTACCGCGGACAGGAGAGCAGGCCTACGAGCAGTACTTC.

DNA for the CDR3: TGTGCCAGCAAATACCGGGCCTACACTGAAGCTTTCTTT. Translated: CASKYRAYTEAFF. V usage is TRBV6-2 or TRBV6-3 and J usage is TRBJ1-1; no reliable D call. Trimming stripped 7 bases from V and 3 bases from J, with 12 bases between. CDR3 length equals 13 residues. The germline gives CDR1 MNHEY, CDR2 SVGEGT.

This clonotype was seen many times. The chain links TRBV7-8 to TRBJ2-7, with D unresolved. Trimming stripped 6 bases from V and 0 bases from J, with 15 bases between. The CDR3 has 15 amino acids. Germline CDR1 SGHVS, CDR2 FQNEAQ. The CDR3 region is CASSPRRLTSYEQYF. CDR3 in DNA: TGTGCCAGCAGTCCAAGACGACTTACCTCCTACGAGCAGTACTTC.

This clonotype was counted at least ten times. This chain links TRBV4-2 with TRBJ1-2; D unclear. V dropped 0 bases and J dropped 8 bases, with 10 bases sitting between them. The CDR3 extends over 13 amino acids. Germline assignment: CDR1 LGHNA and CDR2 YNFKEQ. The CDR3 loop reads CASSQDLVGGYTF. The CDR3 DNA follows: TGTGCCAGCAGCCAAGATTTGGTTGGAGGCTACACCTTC.

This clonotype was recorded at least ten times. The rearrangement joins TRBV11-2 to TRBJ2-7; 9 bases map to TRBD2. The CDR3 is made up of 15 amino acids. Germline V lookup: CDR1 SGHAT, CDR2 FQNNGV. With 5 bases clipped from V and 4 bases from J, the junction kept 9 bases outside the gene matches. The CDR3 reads CASSPEREVVYEQYF. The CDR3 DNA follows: TGTGCCAGCAGCCCCGAGCGGGAGGTCGTTTACGAGCAGTACTTC. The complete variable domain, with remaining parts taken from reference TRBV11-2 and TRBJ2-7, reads EAGVAQSPRYKIIEKRQSVAFWCNPISGHATLYWYQQILGQGPKLLIQFQNNGVVDDSQLPKDRFSAERLKGVDSTLKIQPAKLEDSAVYLCASSPEREVVYEQYFGPGTRLTVT.

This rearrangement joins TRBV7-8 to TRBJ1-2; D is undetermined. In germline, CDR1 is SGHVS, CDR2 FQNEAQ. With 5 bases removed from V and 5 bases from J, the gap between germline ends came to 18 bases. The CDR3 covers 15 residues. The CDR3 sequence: CASSPRAVPGYGYTF. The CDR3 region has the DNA TGTGCCAGCAGCCCCCGGGCTGTCCCGGGATATGGCTACACCTTC. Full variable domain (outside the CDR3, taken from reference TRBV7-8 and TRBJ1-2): GAGVSQSPRYKVAKRGQDVALRCDPISGHVSLFWYQQALGQGPEFLTYFQNEAQLDKSGLPSDRFFAERPEGSVSTLKIQRTQQEDSAVYLCASSPRAVPGYGYTFGSGTRLTVV.

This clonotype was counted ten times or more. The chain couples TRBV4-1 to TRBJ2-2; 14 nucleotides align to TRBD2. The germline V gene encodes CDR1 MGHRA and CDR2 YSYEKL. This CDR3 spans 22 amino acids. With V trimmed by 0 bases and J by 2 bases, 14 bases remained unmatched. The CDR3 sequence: CASSQEAIPGLAGEINTGELFF. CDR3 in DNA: TGCGCCAGCAGCCAAGAGGCGATACCGGGACTAGCGGGAGAGATTAACACCGGGGAGCTGTTTTTT.

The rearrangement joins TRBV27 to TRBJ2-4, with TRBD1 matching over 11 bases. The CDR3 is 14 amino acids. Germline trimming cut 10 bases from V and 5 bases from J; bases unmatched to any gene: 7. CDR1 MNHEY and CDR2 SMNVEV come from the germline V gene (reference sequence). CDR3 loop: CATRGTGGENIQYF. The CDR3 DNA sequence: TGTGCCACCCGGGGGACAGGGGGGGAAAACATTCAGTACTTC.

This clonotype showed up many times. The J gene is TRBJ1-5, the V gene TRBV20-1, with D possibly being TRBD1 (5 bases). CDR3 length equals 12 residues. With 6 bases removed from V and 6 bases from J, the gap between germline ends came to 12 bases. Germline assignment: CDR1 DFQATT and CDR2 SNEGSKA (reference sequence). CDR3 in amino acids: CSAPRGGQPQHF. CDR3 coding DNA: TGCAGTGCGCCCCGGGGGGGTCAGCCCCAGCATTTT.

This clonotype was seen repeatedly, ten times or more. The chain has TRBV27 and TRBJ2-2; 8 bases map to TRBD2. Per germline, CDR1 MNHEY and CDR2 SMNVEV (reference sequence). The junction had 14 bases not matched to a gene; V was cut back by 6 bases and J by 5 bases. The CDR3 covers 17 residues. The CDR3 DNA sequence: TGTGCCAGCAGCTCTAACCCACTAGCGGCAGAGACCGGGGAGCTGTTTTTT. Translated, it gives CASSSNPLAAETGELFF.

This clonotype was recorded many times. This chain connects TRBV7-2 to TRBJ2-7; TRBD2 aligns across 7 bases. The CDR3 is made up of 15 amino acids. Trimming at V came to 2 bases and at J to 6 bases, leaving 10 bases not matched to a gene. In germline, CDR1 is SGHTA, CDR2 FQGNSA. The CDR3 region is CASSLSRGSFIEQYF. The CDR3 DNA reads TGTGCCAGCAGCTTATCACGCGGGAGTTTTATCGAGCAGTACTTC. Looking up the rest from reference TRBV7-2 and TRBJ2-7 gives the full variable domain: GAGVSQSPSNKVTEKGKDVELRCDPISGHTALYWYRQSLGQGLEFLIYFQGNSAPDKSGLPSDRFSAERTGGSVSTLTIQRTQQEDSAVYLCASSLSRGSFIEQYFGPGTRLTVT.

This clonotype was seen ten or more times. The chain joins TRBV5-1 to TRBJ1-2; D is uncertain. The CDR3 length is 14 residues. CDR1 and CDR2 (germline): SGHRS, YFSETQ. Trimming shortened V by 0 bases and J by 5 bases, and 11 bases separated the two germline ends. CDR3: CASSLDISRYGYTF. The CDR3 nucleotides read TGCGCCAGCAGCTTGGACATTTCCCGGTATGGCTACACCTTC.

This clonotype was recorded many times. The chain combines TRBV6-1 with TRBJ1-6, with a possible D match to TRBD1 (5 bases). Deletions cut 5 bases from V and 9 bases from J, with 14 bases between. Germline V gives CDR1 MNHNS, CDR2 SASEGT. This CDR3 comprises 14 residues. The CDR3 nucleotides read TGTGCCAGCAGTCGGGACCCTCCCCGTTCACCCCTCCACTTT. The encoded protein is CASSRDPPRSPLHF.